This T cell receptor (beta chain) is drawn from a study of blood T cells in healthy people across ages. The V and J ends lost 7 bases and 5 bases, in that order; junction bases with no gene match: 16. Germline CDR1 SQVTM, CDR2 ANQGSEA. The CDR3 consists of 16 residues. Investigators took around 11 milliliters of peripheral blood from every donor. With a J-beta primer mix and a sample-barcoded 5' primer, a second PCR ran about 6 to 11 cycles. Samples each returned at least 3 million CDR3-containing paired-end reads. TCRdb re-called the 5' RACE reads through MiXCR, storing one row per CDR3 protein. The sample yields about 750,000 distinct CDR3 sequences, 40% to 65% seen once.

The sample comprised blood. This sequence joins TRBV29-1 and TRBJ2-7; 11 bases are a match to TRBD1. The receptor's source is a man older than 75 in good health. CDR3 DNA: TGCAGCGCTGAGGACAGGGGGCGTCCCCAGTTGAACGAGCAGTACTTC. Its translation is CSAEDRGRPQLNEQYF.